This T cell receptor (beta chain) appears in the sequencing data of a study of human CD4 T cells and Enterobacteriaceae. The table came from immunoSEQ multiplex PCR; TCRdb's copy has only in-frame clones and leaves some out. The profile shows just under 30,000 clones, approximately 82% of them singletons. The V gene's germline CDR1 is SGHNT and CDR2 YYREEE (reference sequence). The CDR3 runs to 16 residues. Trimming took 0 bases from V and 3 from J, leaving 14 bases between them. All CD4+ cells other than CD45RA+CCR7+CD95- naive cells were sorted as memory, over 95% pure. Specimen: memory CD4+ T cells from blood. The chain has TRBV5-4 and TRBJ2-3; perhaps TRBD2 as D (8 bases). The TCR originated in a human donor in good health. CDR3 amino acids: CASSLAGGLGTDTQYF. DNA of the CDR3: TGTGCCAGCAGCTTGGCAGGGGGACTAGGGACAGATACGCAGTATTTT.